The clone carrying this T cell receptor beta chain has more than one count but fewer than ten. Antigen specificity is unknown. Treatment meaning: approximately 11-day PBMC culture with coronavirus spike peptide pools or control peptides (ViraFEST assay). The CDR3 contains 14 residues. The ends were cut back, 1 base at V and 2 bases at J, with 7 bases in the middle. CDR1 is LNHNV, CDR2 YYDKDF, per germline (reference sequence). This entry is derived from a study of vaccination and CD4 T cells after COVID-19. On the study more broadly: Two of the convalescents were Hispanic, and convalescents were six males and four females. Some control cultures received a CEFX pool, which served as the positive control. Others received an HIV-1 Nef pool or no peptide.

With the Oncomine TCR Beta short-read assay, DNA from cultured CD4+ T cells was sequenced. Scientists extracted genomic DNA from CD4+ T cells grown in culture. TCRdb ran MiXCR on the PCR reads and lists one entry per CDR3 protein. The table includes around 18,000 distinct CDR3 sequences, under 60% detected once. The specimen comprised CD4+ T cells from blood, cultured in vitro, sampled after SARS-CoV-2 vaccination. This sequence joins TRBV15 and TRBJ2-3; D is perhaps TRBD1 (6 bases). This clonotype originated in a human donor who had recovered from COVID-19. The CDR3 nucleotides are TGTGCCACCAGCAGAGGACAGGACACAGATACGCAGTATTTT. Protein: CATSRGQDTDTQYF.